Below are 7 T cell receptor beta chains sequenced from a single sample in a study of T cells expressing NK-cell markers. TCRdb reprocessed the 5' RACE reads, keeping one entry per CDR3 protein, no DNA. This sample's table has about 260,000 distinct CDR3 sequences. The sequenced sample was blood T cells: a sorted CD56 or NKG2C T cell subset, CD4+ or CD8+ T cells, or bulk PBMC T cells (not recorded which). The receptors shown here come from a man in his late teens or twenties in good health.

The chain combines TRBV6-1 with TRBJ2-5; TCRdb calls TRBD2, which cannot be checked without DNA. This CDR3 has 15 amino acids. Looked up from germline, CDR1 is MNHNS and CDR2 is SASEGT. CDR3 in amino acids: CASSGTSGFYETQYF.

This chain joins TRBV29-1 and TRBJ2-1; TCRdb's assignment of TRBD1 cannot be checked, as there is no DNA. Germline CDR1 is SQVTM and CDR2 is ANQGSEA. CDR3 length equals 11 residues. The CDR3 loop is CSVDGEGEQFF.

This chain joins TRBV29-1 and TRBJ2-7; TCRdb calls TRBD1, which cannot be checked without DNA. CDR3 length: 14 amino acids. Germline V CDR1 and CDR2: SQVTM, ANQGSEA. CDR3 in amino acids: CSVGTGTSKGEQYF.

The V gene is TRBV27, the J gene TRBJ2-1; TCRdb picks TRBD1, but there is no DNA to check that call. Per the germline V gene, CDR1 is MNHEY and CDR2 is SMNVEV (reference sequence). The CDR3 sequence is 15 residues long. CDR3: CASTGWRSSYNEQFF.

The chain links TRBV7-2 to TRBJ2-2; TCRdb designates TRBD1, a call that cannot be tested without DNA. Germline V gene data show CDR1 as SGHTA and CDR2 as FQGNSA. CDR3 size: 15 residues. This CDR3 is CASSLAHVGAGELFF.

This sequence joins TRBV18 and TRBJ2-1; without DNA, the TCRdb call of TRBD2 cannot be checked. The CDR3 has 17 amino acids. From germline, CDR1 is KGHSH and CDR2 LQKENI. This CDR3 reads CASSPPTSGISYNEQFF.

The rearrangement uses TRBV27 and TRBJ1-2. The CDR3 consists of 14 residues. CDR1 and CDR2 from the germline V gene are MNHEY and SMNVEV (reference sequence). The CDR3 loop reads CASSLRLGTYGYTF.